This TCR beta chain was documented in a study of PD-1 blockade in classical Hodgkin lymphoma. A note on this clone: The target antigen is unknown.

General study points: Baseline diversity was lower in partial responders and progressors than complete responders. Baseline TCR diversity was reportedly lower in newly diagnosed patients than healthy donors.

Measured with immunoSEQ multiplex PCR; TCRdb has only the in-frame clones, and not every one. The sample holds over 80,000 clones, 78% seen once. Time point defined: cycle 4 day 1 (C4D1), after more than five weeks of nivolumab. Each patient relapsed following autologous stem cell transplantation, and prior brentuximab vedotin exposure differed. The source is a human donor with classical Hodgkin lymphoma. This specimen consisted of peripheral blood mononuclear cells (PBMCs), obtained before the fourth cycle of nivolumab.

This CDR3 reads CASSSDLYGVAFF. The DNA for the CDR3 is TGTGCCAGCAGCTCCGATCTTTATGGGGTAGCTTTCTTT. The chain combines TRBV5-4 with TRBJ1-1; D unresolved. The CDR3 runs to 13 residues. Trimming stripped 3 bases from V and 10 bases from J, with 16 bases between. The germline V gene has CDR1 SGHNT and CDR2 YYREEE (reference sequence). The whole variable domain, remainder taken from reference TRBV5-4 and TRBJ1-1, is ETGVTQSPTHLIKTRGQQVTLRCSSQSGHNTVSWYQQALGQGPQFIFQYYREEENGRGNFPPRFSGLQFPNYSSELNVNALELDDSALYLCASSSDLYGVAFFGQGTRLTVV.